This T cell receptor (beta chain) is from a study of blood T cell repertoires in COVID-19. Study as a whole: Samples of COVID-19 (acute and convalescent) were obtained from the United States, Italy and Spain. PBMCs, B-cell-depleted T cells, or T cells were the source of the cDNA or gDNA that made up the material.

The CDR3 extends over 14 amino acids. Per germline, CDR1 MNHNY and CDR2 SVGAGI (reference sequence). V dropped 2 bases and J dropped 0 bases, with 7 bases sitting between them. Per the original methods: Amplification of reference gene primers provided the estimated nucleated cell counts. Repertoires were generated with immunoSEQ multiplex PCR, while TCRdb's copy carries only in-frame clones and drops some. Clone size and the V and J calls come from that table; the DNA yielded D and trimming. The table has 40,000 to 45,000 clones, roughly 90% seen once. The material sequenced was peripheral blood. The receptor was derived from a human donor in a cohort sampled during active COVID-19. The V call is TRBV6-6, the J call TRBJ1-1; D unresolved. CDR3: CASSYPELNTEAFF. The CDR3, as DNA: TGTGCCAGCAGTTACCCTGAGCTGAACACTGAAGCTTTCTTT.